A single sample gave rise to the 27 T cell receptor beta chains below, sequenced in a study of Tregs in tolerant kidney transplant recipients. The nonmyeloablative bone marrow transplants came from related graft donors, with transient mixed chimerism. Some clones are missing from TCRdb's copy, which holds only in-frame ones; the method was immunoSEQ multiplex PCR. Among 50,000 to 65,000 clones listed, approximately 89% were seen once. The starting material was CD4+ T cells from blood (PBMCs), obtained 6 months after the transplant. Every receptor here comes from a human patient who received a combined kidney and bone marrow transplant. Some T cells here may be from the graft donor.

Here the CDR3 reads CASSVQDSSYEQYF. CDR3 in DNA: TGTGCCAGCAGTGTACAGGACAGCTCCTACGAGCAGTACTTC. The chain links TRBV6-1 to TRBJ2-7; D is perhaps TRBD1 (6 bases). This CDR3 has 14 amino acids. Trimming took off 4 bases at V and 0 bases at J, with 10 bases between the two ends. Germline V CDR1 and CDR2: MNHNS, SASEGT.

J is TRBJ2-5 and V is TRBV4-1; 9 positions match TRBD2. Germline V gene sequence: CDR1 MGHRA, CDR2 YSYEKL. Unmatched junction bases numbered 11, after V lost 4 bases and J lost 2 bases. The CDR3 has 17 amino acids. Here the CDR3 DNA reads TGCGCCAGCAGCCGCACTAGCGGGCGGGGGGTACAAGAGACCCAGTACTTC. The encoded protein is CASSRTSGRGVQETQYF.

This chain links TRBV7-2 with TRBJ1-4; D gene unclear. The CDR3 sequence is 14 residues long. Germline assignment: CDR1 SGHTA and CDR2 FQGNSA. V was clipped by 6 bases and J by 0 bases, with 8 bases between them. For the CDR3, the DNA is TGTGCCAGCAGGTCCCTACCAACTAATGAAAAACTGTTTTTT. Translated: CASRSLPTNEKLFF.

This clone appeared once. J is TRBJ1-5 and V is TRBV7-2; no definite D call. From germline, CDR1 is SGHTA and CDR2 FQGNSA. V dropped 2 bases and J dropped 0 bases, with 5 bases sitting between them. CDR3 length equals 14 residues. CDR3 sequence (DNA): TGTGCCAGCAGCTTATTCGTTAGCAATCAGCCCCAGCATTTT. This sequence encodes CASSLFVSNQPQHF.

CDR3 protein: CASSYSRGRGGYTF. The CDR3 DNA reads TGTGCCAGCAGTTACTCGAGAGGCAGGGGCGGCTACACCTTC. The chain joins TRBV6-5 to TRBJ1-2, with D perhaps matching TRBD1 (6 bases). The CDR3 covers 14 residues. Trimming cost V 0 bases and J 8 bases, with 13 bases left between them. Looked up from germline, CDR1 is MNHEY and CDR2 is SVGAGI.

In DNA, the CDR3 is TGTGCCAGCAGCCTCGAAGCGGGCCTCCCAGTTGAGCAGTACTTC. Amino acid sequence: CASSLEAGLPVEQYF. The chain joins TRBV7-8 to TRBJ2-7, with a weak D call TRBD2 (6 bases). CDR3 length equals 15 residues. V gave up 5 bases and J gave up 7 bases, with 21 bases separating them. Germline assignment: CDR1 SGHVS and CDR2 FQNEAQ. The whole variable domain, remainder taken from reference TRBV7-8 and TRBJ2-7, is GAGVSQSPRYKVAKRGQDVALRCDPISGHVSLFWYQQALGQGPEFLTYFQNEAQLDKSGLPSDRFFAERPEGSVSTLKIQRTQQEDSAVYLCASSLEAGLPVEQYFGPGTRLTVT.

The chain links TRBV29-1 to TRBJ1-1; tentatively, D is TRBD1 (6 bases). V lost 4 bases and J lost 7, with 28 bases in between. CDR1 and CDR2 from the germline V gene are SQVTM and ANQGSEA. This CDR3 is built from 17 residues. CDR3 loop: CSVGWRWGREGSLEAFF. CDR3 sequence (DNA): TGCAGCGTTGGGTGGCGGTGGGGGCGCGAGGGTTCACTTGAAGCTTTCTTT.

This sequence joins TRBV19 and TRBJ2-5; 14 nucleotides align to TRBD2. Germline V gene data show CDR1 as LNHDA and CDR2 as SQIVND (reference sequence). Losses at the gene ends were 5 bases for V and 3 bases for J; bases not matched to a gene: 5. The CDR3 spans 16 residues. The CDR3 coding sequence is TGTGCCAGTAGTGTACAGACTAGCGGGGGGGAAGAGACCCAGTACTTC. Translated, it gives CASSVQTSGGEETQYF.

The rearrangement uses TRBV5-1 and TRBJ2-1; TRBD2 matches at 9 bases. This CDR3 comprises 17 residues. V lost 1 base and J lost 5; bases outside the gene matches: 10. Germline V CDR1 and CDR2: SGHRS, YFSETQ. The CDR3 spells CASSLRPSSGSDNEQFF. The CDR3 DNA reads TGCGCCAGCAGCTTGCGCCCAAGTAGCGGGAGCGACAATGAGCAGTTCTTC.

The chain links TRBV5-1 to TRBJ2-5; 14 bases fit TRBD2. Trimming cost V 4 bases and J 5 bases; bases outside gene matches: 7. Germline CDR1 SGHRS, CDR2 YFSETQ. The CDR3 covers 16 residues. The CDR3 DNA reads TGCGCCAGCAGCACCGGGACTAGCGGGAGTGGGGAGACCCAGTACTTC. This translates into CASSTGTSGSGETQYF.

The chain links TRBV11-3 to TRBJ2-7; maybe TRBD1 (6 bases). The CDR3 sequence is 15 residues long. Trimming shortened V by 0 bases and J by 4 bases, and 13 bases separated the two germline ends. CDR1 and CDR2 from the germline V gene are SGHNT and YENEEA. The CDR3 sequence: CASSLDHGRGYEQYF. CDR3 DNA: TGTGCCAGCAGCTTAGATCACGGCAGGGGTTACGAGCAGTACTTC.

The V gene is TRBV7-6, the J gene TRBJ2-7; 7 positions match TRBD2. In germline, CDR1 is SGHVS, CDR2 FNYEAQ. The CDR3 runs 15 residues. J lost 4 bases, V lost 1 base, and 7 bases had no gene match. The DNA of the CDR3 is TGTGCCAGCAGCTTAGGGGATTTGGGGGGGTACGAGCAGTACTTC. Translation: CASSLGDLGGYEQYF.

This clone has a single count. The chain links TRBV7-6 to TRBJ2-1; weak D call: TRBD2 (6 bases). V shed 5 bases and J shed 3 bases, with 17 bases lying between them. This CDR3 has 16 residues. Germline V gives CDR1 SGHVS, CDR2 FNYEAQ. CDR3 DNA: TGTGCCAGCAGCCAAAGGCCAGGGACTTACTACAATGAGCAGTTCTTC. Amino acid sequence: CASSQRPGTYYNEQFF.

The rearrangement links TRBV2 to TRBJ2-7; TRBD2 agrees at 11 bases. The germline CDR1 and CDR2 sequences are SNHLY and FYNNEI. V lost 5 bases and J lost 5; bases outside the gene matches: 8. The CDR3 consists of 15 residues. CDR3 nucleotides: TGTGCCAGCAGTCCCGGGACTAGCGGAGCGGACGAGCAGTACTTC. As protein: CASSPGTSGADEQYF.

This clone has only one observation. V is TRBV19 and J is TRBJ2-1; no definite D call. The CDR3 consists of 14 residues. Germline CDR1 and CDR2: LNHDA and SQIVND (reference sequence). Trimming took off 5 bases at V and 0 bases at J, with 8 bases between the two ends. In nucleotides, the CDR3 is TGTGCCAGTAGTCTGGAGAGCTCCTACAATGAGCAGTTCTTC. Translated: CASSLESSYNEQFF. The full variable domain, in which reference TRBV19 and TRBJ2-1 provide the parts outside the CDR3, is DGGITQSPKYLFRKEGQNVTLSCEQNLNHDAMYWYRQDPGQGLRLIYYSQIVNDFQKGDIAEGYSVSREKKESFPLTVTSAQKNPTAFYLCASSLESSYNEQFFGPGTRLTVL.

The chain couples TRBV11-1 to TRBJ2-7; TRBD2 agrees at 7 bases. Germline loops: CDR1 SGHAT, CDR2 FQDESV (reference sequence). The V gene end was trimmed by 3 bases and the J gene end by 9 bases; junction bases not matched to a gene: 14. There are 15 residues in the CDR3. CDR3 amino acids: CASSFREAGATGQYF. CDR3 nucleotide sequence: TGTGCCAGCAGCTTCCGGGAGGCCGGAGCTACCGGGCAGTACTTC.

This chain uses TRBV14 with TRBJ2-7; perhaps TRBD1 as D (6 bases). The CDR3 is 17 residues long. In germline, CDR1 is SGHDN, CDR2 FVKESK. The V end lost 4 bases, the J end lost 7 bases, and 26 bases lay between the germline ends. CDR3 nucleotides: TGTGCCAGCAGCCCCGGGACAAGGAATAAAGGTTATCTTGAGCAGTACTTC. This translates into CASSPGTRNKGYLEQYF.

The genes are TRBV19 and TRBJ1-2; no definite D call. V was shortened by 8 bases and J by 6 bases, with 10 bases between the two germline ends. The CDR3 contains 11 residues. Germline V CDR1 and CDR2: LNHDA, SQIVND (reference sequence). The CDR3 nucleotides are TGTGCCAGTGCCTCGGTGGATGGCTACACCTTC. Its translation is CASASVDGYTF.

The chain recombines TRBV10-3 with TRBJ2-7, with D possibly matching TRBD2 (6 bases). Between the trimmed V and J ends, which lost 2 bases and 5 bases, there was a span of 7 bases. The V gene's germline CDR1 is ENHRY and CDR2 SYGVKD. This CDR3 is 12 amino acids long. The CDR3 reads CAISEGGNEQYF. As DNA, the CDR3 is TGTGCCATCAGTGAGGGGGGGAACGAGCAGTACTTC.

This sequence joins TRBV11-3 and TRBJ2-7; TRBD2 aligns across 7 bases. Germline V gives CDR1 SGHNT, CDR2 YENEEA. The CDR3 spans 13 residues. With V trimmed by 7 bases and J by 4 bases, 7 bases remained unmatched. The CDR3 bases are TGTGCCAGCACCCTAGCGGAAAAATACGAGCAGTACTTC. Protein sequence: CASTLAEKYEQYF.

V and J are TRBV28 and TRBJ1-1, with D tentatively TRBD1 (5 bases). V was pared by 5 bases and J by 6 bases, with 16 bases between. Germline-derived CDR1 and CDR2 are MDHEN and SYDVKM. The CDR3 covers 14 residues. CDR3 nucleotides: TGTGCCAGCAGTCCCCGCGCGGTACAGGCTGAAGCTTTCTTT. It encodes CASSPRAVQAEAFF.

The V call is TRBV15, the J call TRBJ1-3; TRBD1 matches at 10 bases. Germline V gene lookup returns CDR1 LNHNV and CDR2 YYDKDF (reference sequence). Trimming at V came to 2 bases and at J to 4 bases, leaving 8 bases not matched to a gene. This CDR3 is 17 amino acids long. The CDR3 loop reads CATSRPRQGAGGNTIYF. The CDR3 DNA sequence: TGTGCCACCAGCAGACCCCGACAGGGGGCAGGAGGAAACACCATATATTTT.

The chain uses TRBV7-2 and TRBJ2-3; maybe TRBD2 (5 bases). CDR1 and CDR2 (germline): SGHTA, FQGNSA. The V gene lost 2 bases and the J gene lost 2 bases, with 14 bases spanning the gap. The CDR3 has 16 residues. CDR3 DNA: TGTGCCAGCAGCTTAAACAGCCCTAGCATCACAGATACGCAGTATTTT. It encodes CASSLNSPSITDTQYF. The full variable domain, its missing parts supplied by reference TRBV7-2 and TRBJ2-3, is GAGVSQSPSNKVTEKGKDVELRCDPISGHTALYWYRQSLGQGLEFLIYFQGNSAPDKSGLPSDRFSAERTGGSVSTLTIQRTQQEDSAVYLCASSLNSPSITDTQYFGPGTRLTVL.

The V gene is TRBV19, the J gene TRBJ1-6; 10 bases agree with TRBD1. Germline-derived CDR1 and CDR2 are LNHDA and SQIVND (reference sequence). The V and J ends lost 4 bases and 14 bases, in that order; junction bases with no gene match: 8. This CDR3 region has 14 residues. CDR3: CASSTGTGESTLHF. Here the CDR3 DNA reads TGTGCCAGTAGTACCGGGACAGGGGAAAGTACCCTCCACTTT.

This clone was seen only a few times. CDR3 DNA sequence: TGTGCCAGCAGTGAAGCGCTTCCGGGAGACTCTGGAAACACCATATATTTT. Protein product: CASSEALPGDSGNTIYF. V usage is TRBV2 and J usage is TRBJ1-3, with D hard to call. V was shortened by 0 bases and J by 0 bases, with 12 bases between the two germline ends. The CDR3 has 17 amino acids. The germline gives CDR1 SNHLY, CDR2 FYNNEI.

The chain combines TRBV7-9 with TRBJ2-3; 9 nucleotides align to TRBD2. Germline CDR1 SEHNR, CDR2 FQNEAQ (reference sequence). J was trimmed by 5 bases and V by 5 bases; bases with no gene match: 11. The CDR3 spans 16 residues. The CDR3 region has the DNA TGTGCCAGCAGCCTACGGGCGGGGGGGTTGGAAGATACGCAGTATTTT. Translated, it gives CASSLRAGGLEDTQYF. Full variable domain (missing parts from reference TRBV7-9 and TRBJ2-3): DTGVSQNPRHKITKRGQNVTFRCDPISEHNRLYWYRQTLGQGPEFLTYFQNEAQLEKSRLLSDRFSAERPKGSFSTLEIQRTEQGDSAMYLCASSLRAGGLEDTQYFGPGTRLTVL.

Written as DNA, the CDR3 is TGTGCCAGTAGTCCCACAGGGAACGCGTATGGCTACACCTTC. It encodes CASSPTGNAYGYTF. The chain joins TRBV19 to TRBJ1-2; the D gene is possibly TRBD1 (6 bases). The CDR3 sequence is 14 residues long. Trimming removed 5 bases from V and 5 bases from J, with 15 bases in between. Germline CDR1 is LNHDA and CDR2 is SQIVND (reference sequence).